The sequence of this T cell receptor (beta chain) was determined in a study of blood T cell repertoires in COVID-19 (dated by TCRdb to about 2020). For the wider study: Samples from collaborators originated in the United States, Italy and Spain and spanned both the acute and convalescent phases of COVID-19. The material from the prospective study consisted of cDNA or gDNA derived from T cells, B-cell-depleted T cells, or PBMCs. The dataset comprised deeply sampled blood TCRbeta repertoires from subjects exposed to, actively infected with, or recovered from COVID-19. The repertoires were made available in a free public database intended to serve as a resource for research on the immune response to SARS-CoV-2. The samples were drawn from two sources: the first 160 participants of the ongoing ImmuneRACE study, and 1,000 to 1,500 subjects contributed by 6 global collaborators. Sample metadata almost always included a de-identified subject ID, COVID-19 status, age in years and sex. Where HLA class I and class II types were available, the types were taken from metadata supplied by the sample provider, not from assay-based typing. The research as a whole found: The amount of clinical and demographic metadata varied by source and participant and was provided uncurated.

A word on this clone: Its binding antigen is unknown. The record has no base qualities; no much larger clone is one base away.

Collaborating institutions collected whole blood in K2EDTA tubes following their own protocols. Collaborator samples were shipped for TCRbeta analysis as frozen whole blood, isolated PBMCs, or DNA extracted from either sample type. TCRbeta CDR3 regions were amplified from genomic DNA using the immunoSEQ Assay, a bias-controlled multiplex PCR. Turning to the authors' computational methods: Within the assay, amplification of reference gene primers was used to estimate how many nucleated cells each sample contained. Sequence reads were collapsed and filtered to measure the absolute abundance of every unique TCRbeta CDR3 rearrangement. For each sample, productive Simpson clonality was calculated as the square root of Simpson's diversity index across productive rearrangements. Entries here come from immuneACCESS through TCRdb and include only in-frame sequences with V and J called. Some clones fail to appear in such tables; in the studies checked, an unresolved V gene covers under half of the shortfall, and the cause of the remainder is unknown. The D gene and trimming were derived from the DNA, and the V and J assignments and clone size from that table. For this sample there are 120,000 or so clones; 75% to 85% appear just once. Of the sample, about 40% is held by the ten largest clones.

The source is a man aged 35 to 55 with active or convalescent COVID-19. Source material: peripheral blood.

The DNA sequence is as follows: TGTGCCAGCAGAGGGGTCCCTAACACTGAAGCTTTCTTT. This gives the protein CASRGVPNTEAFF. The chain was built from TRBV25-1 and TRBJ1-1; TRBD1 is a weak D gene call, 5 bases matching. Including the terminal cysteine and phenylalanine, the CDR3 comprises 13 residues. Left in the record is the CDR3 DNA by itself, 39 bases read in frame from the first base. As encoded in the germline V gene, CDR1 is MGHDK while CDR2 is SYGVNS. V gives up 6 bases and J gives up 2 bases, and the segment between their germline ends measures 10 bases.